This TCR beta chain was documented in a study of persistence of HIV-infected CD4 T cells (dated by TCRdb to about 2020). For the wider study: The median time the participants had spent on suppressive ART was 8 years. Anti-CD3/anti-CD28 stimulation activated a higher proportion of cells, with a lower memory fraction, than antigen stimulation. CMV- and HIV-1 Gag-responding CD4+ T cells were isolated from ART-treated individuals so that antigen-driven clonal expansion of HIV-1-infected cells could be examined. Apart from a couple of participants who underwent leukapheresis at a single time point, peripheral blood samples of up to about 180 mL were collected from participants at multiple time points. Cross-participant TCR cluster analysis included roughly 8 participants for CMV and six or seven participants for Gag. The clonality of all cells in each sorted population was assessed by TCRbeta sequencing, whereas the clonality of infected cells was assessed by proviral sequencing. Overall results and qualifications from the work: The study involved few individuals and tested only a limited range of antigens. Antigen-responding cells were enriched for expanded CDR3beta sequences that were degenerate, which suggests that CD4+ responses to CMV and Gag underwent convergent selection. TCRbeta richness in CMV- and Gag-responding cells was significantly lower than in anti-CD3/anti-CD28-responding cells; CMV-responding cells had higher oligoclonality than CD3/CD28-stimulated and Gag-responding cells. Within the same sorted populations, how oligoclonal the TCRs were correlated with how oligoclonal the proviruses were. Restriction of bulk TCR analyses to the rare CMV-responding cells that actually carried HIV-1 proviruses was not possible.

The immunoSEQ hsTCRB assay version 4 in survey mode was used to sequence TCRbeta repertoires from genomic DNA. For TCRbeta sequencing, genomic DNA was diluted to around 9.7 ng/uL, with up to about 1 ug used per sample. Regarding the original processing steps: ImmunoSeq Analyzer 3.0 was used for analysis of TCRbeta data, and diversity was computed on productive nucleotide rearrangements. Lower-bound TCR diversity was estimated with the improved Chao index, and clonality with the Gini coefficient using the Immunarch R package. Different nucleotide rearrangements encoding the same CDR3beta amino acid sequence were treated as distinct clonotypes. Differential abundance analysis identified TCRbeta sequences significantly enriched in antigen-responding cells relative to anti-CD3/anti-CD28-activated cells. TCRs were clustered by predicted peptide-MHC specificity with GLIPH2, both within individual participants and across merged participant data sets. TCRdb took over this immuneACCESS table, retaining in-frame rearrangements with V and J assigned. Such tables are incomplete; in checked studies, under half of the missing clones stem from an unresolved V gene, and the remainder is unexplained. Clonal size and the V and J genes are those of that table, whereas D and trimming came from the DNA. The sample table holds about 45,000 clones, of which 80% to 90% were seen once. 3% to 3.5% of the sample comes from the top ten.

The treatment or condition label here, explained by the study, means: suppressive antiretroviral therapy. As a nonspecific positive control representing the CD4+ T cell repertoire, cells were stimulated with anti-CD3/anti-CD28 magnetic beads. Sorting of responding CD4+ T cells was based on upregulation of both CD40 ligand and CD69. HIV-1-infected adults in whom suppressive ART had been started during chronic infection were enrolled as participants. Participants had undetectable plasma HIV-1 RNA below 50 copies/mL for at least 4 years. To be included, participants needed a CD4+ T cell count above 400 cells/uL and a positive CMV serology. Before stimulation, PBMCs were isolated using density centrifugation and then depleted of CD8+ T cells. For 18 hours, CD8-depleted PBMCs were stimulated with anti-CD28/CD49d costimulation, a CD40-blocking antibody, and enfuvirtide, which was added to prevent new infections. Cells were sorted on a Beckman Coulter MoFlo Legacy or XDP sorter, with propidium iodide excluding dead cells. For samples with more than one million cells, genomic DNA was extracted with the QIAamp DNA Mini Kit, and for all other samples the Quick-DNA Microprep Kit was used.

From the cysteine through the phenylalanine, the CDR3 covers 15 amino acids. Kept here is only the CDR3 DNA, which spans 45 bases and is read in frame from base 1. The V end loses 0 bases and the J end loses 4 bases, and a stretch of 12 bases separates them. According to the germline V gene, CDR1 reads MNHEY and CDR2 reads SVGAGI. As regards this clone: What antigen it recognizes has not been identified. Base qualities are not provided; no much larger clone lies one nucleotide away.

The sequence is built from TRBV6-5 and TRBJ1-2, and perhaps TRBD1 as D gene, on 5 matching bases. This TCR came from an adult woman with HIV who was CMV-seropositive. Specimen: CD4+ T cells sorted from PBMCs after roughly 18-hour stimulation, collected from a patient who received antiretroviral therapy. According to the study, the label for this sample's cell subset or site signals: CD40L+CD69+ CD4 T cells responding to anti-CD3/anti-CD28 beads, representing the overall repertoire. Here is the DNA: TGTGCCAGCAGTTACTCCCGCGGGGCAGGCTATGGCTACACCTTC. Its protein product is CASSYSRGAGYGYTF.